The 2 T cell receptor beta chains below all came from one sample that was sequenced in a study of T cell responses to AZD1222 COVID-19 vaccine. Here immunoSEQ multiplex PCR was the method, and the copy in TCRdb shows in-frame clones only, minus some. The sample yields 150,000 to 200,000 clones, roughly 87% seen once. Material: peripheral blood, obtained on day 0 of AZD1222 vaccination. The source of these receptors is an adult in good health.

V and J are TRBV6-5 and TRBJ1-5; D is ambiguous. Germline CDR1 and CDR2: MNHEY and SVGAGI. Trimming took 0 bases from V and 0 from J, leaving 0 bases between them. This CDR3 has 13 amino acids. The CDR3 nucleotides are TGTGCCAGCAGTTACTCTAGCAATCAGCCCCAGCATTTT. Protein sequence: CASSYSSNQPQHF.

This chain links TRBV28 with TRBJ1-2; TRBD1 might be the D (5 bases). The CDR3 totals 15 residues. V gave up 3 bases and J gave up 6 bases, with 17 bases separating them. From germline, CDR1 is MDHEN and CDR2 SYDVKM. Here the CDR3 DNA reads TGTGCCAGCAGTTTTTATCTCGGACAAAGTAATGGCTACACCTTC. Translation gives CASSFYLGQSNGYTF.